Presented here are 9 T cell receptor beta chains from one specimen sequenced in a study of naive and memory T cell subsets. Two oligonucleotides, mixed equimolar, formed the beta constant-region primer covering TRBC1 and TRBC2. TCRdb recomputed calls from the UMI-ligation and nested PCR reads with MiXCR, one row per CDR3 protein. The sample contains 120,000 to 150,000 distinct CDR3 sequences, 15% to 20% of which appear only once. Sequences were obtained from naive CD4+ T cells from blood. The receptors originated from a human donor in good health.

The chain is built from TRBV5-1 and TRBJ2-1, with D tentatively TRBD2 (5 bases). Trimming cost V 7 bases and J 0 bases, with 14 bases left between them. The CDR3 sequence is 15 residues long. CDR1 is SGHRS, CDR2 YFSETQ, per germline. CDR3 loop: CASRIPGSSYNEQFF. The CDR3 DNA reads as TGCGCCAGCCGCATTCCGGGGAGCTCCTACAATGAGCAGTTCTTC.

The rearrangement uses TRBV29-1 and TRBJ2-7; 9 bases are shared with TRBD2. CDR1 is SQVTM, CDR2 ANQGSEA, per germline. The V gene end was trimmed by 6 bases and the J gene end by 1 base; junction bases not matched to a gene: 7. The CDR3 consists of 14 residues. The CDR3 reads CSVIAGVSSYEQYF. For the CDR3, the DNA is TGCAGCGTAATAGCGGGAGTGTCATCCTACGAGCAGTACTTC.

This clonotype was counted a few times. The chain is built from TRBV15 and TRBJ2-7, with D hard to call. Looked up from germline, CDR1 is LNHNV and CDR2 is YYDKDF (reference sequence). The CDR3 has 13 amino acids. V was trimmed by 0 bases and J by 3 bases, leaving 6 bases between them. CDR3 sequence reads: CATSRDSDYEQYF. The CDR3 DNA reads TGTGCCACCAGCAGAGATTCGGACTACGAGCAGTACTTC.

This clonotype showed up just a few times. The chain links TRBV5-1 to TRBJ2-7, with TRBD2 matching 8 bases. This CDR3 contains 16 residues. V lost 3 bases and J lost 2; bases outside the gene matches: 10. The V gene's germline CDR1 is SGHRS and CDR2 YFSETQ. The CDR3 here is CASSSAEAGDPYEQYF. As DNA, the CDR3 is TGCGCCAGCAGCTCCGCTGAAGCGGGAGATCCCTACGAGCAGTACTTC.

In its sample, this clonotype was seen many times. The V call is TRBV30, the J call TRBJ2-5; D tentatively reads TRBD1 or TRBD2 (5 bases each). Between the trimmed V and J ends, which lost 2 bases and 3 bases, there was a span of 13 bases. The CDR3 spans 14 residues. In germline, CDR1 is GTSNPN, CDR2 SVGIG (reference sequence). CDR3 protein: CAWSRGSREETQYF. As DNA, the CDR3 is TGTGCCTGGAGTAGGGGTTCGAGGGAAGAGACCCAGTACTTC.

The chain links TRBV5-1 to TRBJ2-1, with unresolved D. Germline CDR1 reads SGHRS; CDR2 reads YFSETQ. The CDR3 runs to 17 residues. V was pared by 3 bases and J by 4 bases, with 20 bases between. The CDR3 is CASSSESQSMAYNEQFF. Here the CDR3 DNA reads TGCGCCAGCAGCTCGGAATCGCAGTCCATGGCGTACAATGAGCAGTTCTTC.

V and J are TRBV28 and TRBJ2-3, with D possibly being TRBD1 or TRBD2 (6 bases each). V lost 6 bases and J lost 4, with 17 bases in between. CDR1 is MDHEN, CDR2 SYDVKM, per germline. The CDR3 covers 15 residues. CDR3 protein: CASSLLGGGPDTQYF. The CDR3 DNA reads TGTGCCAGCAGCCTACTTGGTGGGGGGCCAGATACGCAGTATTTT.

This clonotype was picked up a small number of times. The chain recombines TRBV18 with TRBJ1-1; TRBD1 agrees at 8 bases. The junction had 5 bases not matched to a gene; V was cut back by 4 bases and J by 4 bases. Germline V gene lookup returns CDR1 KGHSH and CDR2 LQKENI. This CDR3 contains 14 residues. Here the CDR3 DNA reads TGTGCCAGCTCACGGCCAGGGACAGGCACTGAAGCTTTCTTT. Its translation is CASSRPGTGTEAFF.

Of note for this clonotype: Relative to the germline gene, one junction end is altered; a read error may explain this. V usage is TRBV29-1 and J usage is TRBJ1-2; TRBD1 matches 8 bases. This CDR3 contains 15 residues. Germline CDR1 and CDR2: SQVTM and ANQGSEA. CDR3 amino acids: CSAEGGDRGFYGYTF. CDR3 DNA sequence: TGCAGCGCTGAAGGAGGAGACAGGGGTTTCTATGGCTACACCTTC.